This TCR beta chain comes out of a study of shared clonotypes between healthy human individuals. Whole-study findings and limits: An effect of sequencing depth on clonotype sharing among donors was expected. Memory subsets generally showed lower estimated richness than naive subsets.

Positively selected for CCR7, the CD45RO-negative cells used as naive CD8 cells excluded terminally differentiated effector memory CD45RA+ cells. At the deep level, the assay was run. Sequencing used immunoSEQ multiplex PCR; TCRdb keeps in-frame clones, though not all of them. The sample has around 1.9 million clones, approximately 94% seen once. About this clone: Its antigen remains unidentified. Distinct nucleotide sequences in the sample also encode this CDR3.

The sample comprised naive CD8+ T cells from PBMCs. The TCR originated in a man aged 18 to 30 in good health. Some clones in this sample may be carry-over from other donors' samples.

CDR3 sequence: CASSGTGSYEQYF. In DNA, the CDR3 is TGTGCCAGTAGTGGGACAGGGTCCTACGAGCAGTACTTC. The chain employs TRBV19 and TRBJ2-7; TRBD1 aligns across 9 bases. The length of the CDR3 is 13 residues. CDR1 and CDR2 (germline): LNHDA, SQIVND (reference sequence). The V gene end was trimmed by 5 bases and the J gene end by 1 base; junction bases not matched to a gene: 0.